This TCR beta chain derives from a study of cytomegalovirus exposure and HLA in healthy donors. General study findings and limits: Some V segments (TRBV6-2 and TRBV6-3 among them) were excluded as indistinguishable. Data from an earlier analysis indicated that most TCR beta V segments were productive either about 87% or about 30% of the time. In a later analysis, around 18,000 TCR beta sequences were associated with HLA alleles at 0.05 false discovery rate. There were reportedly fewer N-insertions in an Asian-associated ancestry cluster than the approximately 640-donor mean, in a later analysis.

For this clone: The target antigen is unknown.

The PCR contained 60 Vbeta and 13 Jbeta primers. Sequencing used immunoSEQ multiplex PCR; TCRdb keeps in-frame clones, though not all of them. The sample gives 150,000 or so clones, 70% to 85% of which show up once; approximately 1.6% is in the top ten. CDR1 is SGHAT and CDR2 is FQNNGV in the germline V gene. The CDR3 is 15 residues long. Trimming took 4 bases from V and 4 from J; bases not matched to a gene: 8. The source is a female donor in good health and CMV-seronegative. The sequenced material came from PBMCs. V gene TRBV11-2 combines with J gene TRBJ2-5; 8 positions match TRBD1. CDR3 nucleotides: TGTGCCAGCAGCTCCTGGACAGGGTCCGGAGAGACCCAGTACTTC. Translation: CASSSWTGSGETQYF.